Following are 8 T cell receptor beta chains from one sample sequenced in a study of blood T cell repertoires in COVID-19. Data came from immunoSEQ multiplex PCR; TCRdb stores just in-frame clones and leaves some out. The sample gives 150,000 to 200,000 clones, 75% to 85% of which show up once; around 6.9% is in the top ten. Sequencing was done on a sample of peripheral blood. Receptors originate from a man between 60 and 75 years old with acute or convalescent COVID-19.

The chain combines TRBV7-9 with TRBJ2-1; 8 bases match TRBD2. Germline assignment: CDR1 SEHNR and CDR2 FQNEAQ (reference sequence). Losses at the gene ends were 2 bases for V and 7 bases for J; bases not matched to a gene: 4. CDR3 length: 14 residues. In nucleotides, the CDR3 is TGTGCCAGCAGCTTATCGACTAGCGTGAATGAGCAGTTCTTC. Translating gives CASSLSTSVNEQFF.

The count of this clone is one. The chain combines TRBV5-6 with TRBJ2-5; the D gene is possibly TRBD2 (5 bases). Germline V gene sequence: CDR1 SGHDT, CDR2 YYEEEE. Trimming left V 1 base short and J 3 bases short, with 7 bases between. This CDR3 is built from 13 residues. CDR3 bases: TGTGCCAGCAGCTTGCCTAGCAAAGAGACCCAGTACTTC. This sequence encodes CASSLPSKETQYF.

This clone showed up just a few times. The rearrangement links TRBV19 to TRBJ1-1, with TRBD1 identical over 10 bases. J lost 4 bases, V lost 6 bases, and 5 bases had no gene match. In germline, CDR1 is LNHDA, CDR2 SQIVND (reference sequence). The CDR3 is 14 residues long. The CDR3 bases are TGTGCCAGTAGCCCGGGACAGGGGATCACTGAAGCTTTCTTT. Translating it yields CASSPGQGITEAFF.

The V gene is TRBV6-2 or TRBV6-3, the J gene TRBJ2-1, with 13 bases matching TRBD2. V shed 6 bases and J 6 bases; nucleotides not matched to a gene: 5. CDR3 length: 15 amino acids. Germline CDR1 is MNHEY and CDR2 is SVGEGT. The CDR3 DNA sequence: TGTGCCAGCAGCCGAGGACTAGCGGGAGCCAATGAGCAGTTCTTC. Protein: CASSRGLAGANEQFF.

The genes are TRBV5-1 and TRBJ2-1; 11 bases are shared with TRBD2. The J segment lost 5 bases and the V segment lost 7 bases, leaving 5 bases of the junction unmatched. CDR3 length equals 14 residues. Germline V gene data show CDR1 as SGHRS and CDR2 as YFSETQ. The DNA for the CDR3 is TGCGCCAGCGGGGAGACTAGCGGGGACAATGAGCAGTTCTTC. Translating it yields CASGETSGDNEQFF. The full variable domain, completed using reference TRBV5-1 and TRBJ2-1, is KAGVTQTPRYLIKTRGQQVTLSCSPISGHRSVSWYQQTPGQGLQFLFEYFSETQRNKGNFPGRFSGRQFSNSRSEMNVSTLELGDSALYLCASGETSGDNEQFFGPGTRLTVL.

The rearrangement links TRBV3-1 (or the pseudogene TRBV3-2) to TRBJ1-5; 8 positions agree with TRBD1. The CDR3 is 15 residues long. Germline-derived CDR1 and CDR2 are LGHDT and YNNKEL (reference sequence). J was trimmed by 7 bases and V by 4 bases; bases with no gene match: 9. The CDR3 sequence is CASSPVGQGGQPQHF. CDR3 DNA: TGTGCCAGCAGCCCAGTCGGACAGGGAGGCCAGCCCCAGCATTTT.

This clone was detected once. V and J are TRBV5-1 and TRBJ1-1, with a weak D call TRBD1 (5 bases). V was cut by 3 bases and J by 6 bases, with 18 bases left in between. Germline CDR1 and CDR2: SGHRS and YFSETQ. This CDR3 has 15 residues. The CDR3 here is CASSSLDSDSPEAFF. The CDR3 DNA reads as TGCGCCAGCAGCTCGCTTGACAGTGACTCCCCTGAAGCTTTCTTT.

The chain carries TRBV30 and TRBJ1-4; 8 bases line up with TRBD1. Germline V CDR1 and CDR2: GTSNPN, SVGIG (reference sequence). The CDR3 covers 15 residues. V was pared by 2 bases and J by 7 bases, with 9 bases of the junction left unmatched. CDR3 bases: TGTGCCTGGAGTACCCCCACAGGGGGGGGTGAAAAACTGTTTTTT. Its protein product is CAWSTPTGGGEKLFF.